A single sample is the source of the 21 T cell receptor beta chains below, sequenced in a study of T cell responses to AZD1222 COVID-19 vaccine. Profiled with immunoSEQ multiplex PCR; TCRdb holds only in-frame clones, not every one. The sample shows 150,000 to 160,000 clones, roughly nine tenths of them seen only once. The input for sequencing was peripheral blood, taken on day 0 of AZD1222 vaccination. These TCRs come from an adult in good health.

The chain couples TRBV28 to TRBJ2-7; tentative D call: TRBD2 (6 bases). CDR3 length equals 15 residues. The V end was cut by 7 bases, the J end by 1 base, with 17 bases between. Germline V gives CDR1 MDHEN, CDR2 SYDVKM. The CDR3 loop reads CASTRWGVASYEQYF. CDR3 nucleotides: TGTGCCAGCACCAGATGGGGGGTTGCGTCCTACGAGCAGTACTTC.

J is TRBJ1-1 and V is TRBV6-2 or TRBV6-3; D perhaps matches TRBD1 (5 bases). V shed 2 bases and J shed 4 bases, with 8 bases lying between them. The germline V gene encodes CDR1 MNHEY and CDR2 SVGEGT. This CDR3 has 13 residues. The CDR3 DNA reads TGTGCCAGCAGTTACCCGGGGGGCACTGAAGCTTTCTTT. It specifies CASSYPGGTEAFF.

The CDR3 DNA follows: TGTGCCAGCAGCACCGGTCTATCCGAGCAGTTCTTC. Translating gives CASSTGLSEQFF. This sequence joins TRBV13 and TRBJ2-1, with D uncertain. From germline, CDR1 is PRHDT and CDR2 FYEKMQ (reference sequence). This CDR3 is built from 12 residues. V gave up 5 bases and J gave up 10 bases, with 12 bases separating them.

The chain employs TRBV29-1 and TRBJ1-1, with D unresolved. The V gene lost 3 bases and the J gene lost 1 base, with 9 bases spanning the gap. CDR1 is SQVTM and CDR2 is ANQGSEA in the germline V gene. There are 13 residues in the CDR3. In DNA, the CDR3 is TGCAGCGTTGAGACCCGGTCGAACACTGAAGCTTTCTTT. Residues: CSVETRSNTEAFF.

The rearrangement uses TRBV19 and TRBJ2-1; D is possibly TRBD2 (6 bases). Trimming removed 4 bases at V and 1 base at J, with 14 bases between. Germline CDR1 LNHDA, CDR2 SQIVND (reference sequence). The CDR3 runs to 16 residues. The CDR3 reads CASSRVAAGSYNEQFF. CDR3 in DNA: TGTGCCAGTAGTAGGGTCGCTGCGGGGTCCTACAATGAGCAGTTCTTC.

The rearrangement joins TRBV11-3 to TRBJ1-2, with D possibly TRBD1 on 5 matching bases. CDR3 length: 14 amino acids. In germline, CDR1 is SGHNT, CDR2 YENEEA. V lost 3 bases, J lost 2 bases, and 10 bases lay in between. The CDR3 sequence: CASSFPRDNYGYTF. CDR3 nucleotides: TGTGCCAGCAGCTTCCCCAGGGACAACTATGGCTACACCTTC.

The gene calls are TRBV2 and TRBJ2-3, with TRBD2 matching 13 bases. Germline CDR1 reads SNHLY; CDR2 reads FYNNEI. J lost 4 bases, V lost 8 bases, and 12 bases had no gene match. This CDR3 has 17 residues. In DNA form, the CDR3 reads TGTGCCAGCCTGGGACTAGCGGGAAGGGGGGCGGCAGATACGCAGTATTTT. Amino acids: CASLGLAGRGAADTQYF. The full variable domain, completed using reference TRBV2 and TRBJ2-3, is EPEVTQTPSHQVTQMGQEVILRCVPISNHLYFYWYRQILGQKVEFLVSFYNNEISEKSEIFDDQFSVERPDGSNFTLKIRSTKLEDSAMYFCASLGLAGRGAADTQYFGPGTRLTVL.

The V gene is TRBV25-1, the J gene TRBJ2-3; TRBD1 matches at 10 bases. This CDR3 has 15 residues. The germline V gene encodes CDR1 MGHDK and CDR2 SYGVNS. With V trimmed by 7 bases and J by 1 base, 5 bases remained unmatched. CDR3 nucleotides: TGTGCCAGCATGGGCGGGACAGGGGGCACAGATACGCAGTATTTT. Encoded protein: CASMGGTGGTDTQYF.

This clone was counted a single time. The J gene is TRBJ2-5, the V gene TRBV7-8; weak D call: TRBD2 (5 bases). The ends were cut back, 4 bases at V and 7 bases at J, with 16 bases in the middle. CDR1 is SGHVS and CDR2 is FQNEAQ in the germline V gene. This CDR3 is 14 amino acids long. The CDR3 protein is CASSSGGLSATQYF. CDR3 coding DNA: TGTGCCAGCAGCTCAGGAGGACTCTCTGCGACCCAGTACTTC.

The J gene is TRBJ1-3, the V gene TRBV11-2, with D possibly being TRBD1 (5 bases). The CDR3 is made up of 15 amino acids. Trimming cost V 7 bases and J 0 bases, with 13 bases left between them. CDR1 SGHAT and CDR2 FQNNGV come from the germline V gene. The CDR3 loop is CASKPPGRSGNTIYF. The CDR3 nucleotides read TGTGCCAGCAAACCTCCGGGGCGCTCTGGAAACACCATATATTTT.

The V and J genes are TRBV27 and TRBJ2-7; a weak D match, TRBD1 (6 bases). V lost 5 bases and J 2 bases, leaving 16 bases between the germline ends. The CDR3 has 15 amino acids. CDR1 is MNHEY and CDR2 is SMNVEV in the germline V gene (reference sequence). The CDR3 loop is CASSPSRGLPYEQYF. CDR3 in DNA: TGTGCCAGCAGTCCGAGCAGGGGTCTCCCCTACGAGCAGTACTTC.

V gene TRBV3-1 (or the pseudogene TRBV3-2) combines with J gene TRBJ1-5; D call uncertain. CDR1 LGHDT and CDR2 YNNKEL come from the germline V gene (reference sequence). This CDR3 comprises 12 residues. V dropped 8 bases and J dropped 7 bases, with 12 bases sitting between them. The CDR3 nucleotides are TGTGCCAGCTGGGGTTTGGACCAGCCCCAGCATTTT. This encodes CASWGLDQPQHF.

This rearrangement joins TRBV4-3 to TRBJ1-2; TRBD1 matches 7 bases. This CDR3 has 18 residues. CDR1 is LGHNA and CDR2 is YSLEER in the germline V gene. The junction had 10 bases not matched to a gene; V was cut back by 0 bases and J by 0 bases. As DNA, the CDR3 is TGCGCCAGCAGCCAAGATCTGGTATGGGGGACAGCTAACTATGGCTACACCTTC. Amino acids: CASSQDLVWGTANYGYTF.

The rearrangement joins TRBV27 to TRBJ1-5; D not certain. CDR1 and CDR2 from the germline V gene are MNHEY and SMNVEV (reference sequence). This CDR3 has 12 amino acids. V dropped 6 bases and J dropped 6 bases, with 9 bases sitting between them. The CDR3 here is CASSPRGQPQHF. The CDR3 DNA sequence: TGTGCCAGCAGCCCACGGGGTCAGCCCCAGCATTTT.

The chain has TRBV5-1 and TRBJ2-1; 7 positions agree with TRBD2. The junction had 9 bases not matched to a gene; V was cut back by 4 bases and J by 8 bases. The CDR3 extends over 14 amino acids. Germline CDR1 is SGHRS and CDR2 is YFSETQ. Written as DNA, the CDR3 is TGCGCCAGCAGCATGCTAGCGGCCGGCGATGAGCAGTTCTTC. It specifies CASSMLAAGDEQFF.

The chain uses TRBV6-2 or TRBV6-3 and TRBJ1-5, with D unresolved. This CDR3 is 15 amino acids long. With 6 bases removed from V and 0 bases from J, the gap between germline ends came to 12 bases. Germline CDR1 and CDR2: MNHEY and SVGEGT. CDR3 in DNA: TGTGCCAGCAGCCCAACCGCGGTTAGCAATCAGCCCCAGCATTTT. This gives the protein CASSPTAVSNQPQHF.

For this clone: This sample also contains other DNA sequences that code for the same CDR3. The CDR3 here is CASSLRGVGTDTQYF. The CDR3 DNA follows: TGCGCCAGCAGCTTGAGGGGGGTAGGCACAGATACGCAGTATTTT. This sequence joins TRBV5-1 and TRBJ2-3; D may match TRBD1 or TRBD2 (6 bases each). This CDR3 comprises 15 residues. Germline-derived CDR1 and CDR2 are SGHRS and YFSETQ. Between the trimmed V and J ends, which lost 1 base and 1 base, there was a span of 10 bases. Looking up the rest from reference TRBV5-1 and TRBJ2-3 gives the full variable domain: KAGVTQTPRYLIKTRGQQVTLSCSPISGHRSVSWYQQTPGQGLQFLFEYFSETQRNKGNFPGRFSGRQFSNSRSEMNVSTLELGDSALYLCASSLRGVGTDTQYFGPGTRLTVL.

The chain couples TRBV7-8 to TRBJ1-2; D is perhaps TRBD1 (6 bases). The germline V gene encodes CDR1 SGHVS and CDR2 FQNEAQ. V was cut by 3 bases and J by 8 bases, with 13 bases left in between. There are 13 residues in the CDR3. The DNA of the CDR3 is TGTGCCAGCAGCTTTGGGGGCGCGGGGGGCTACACCTTC. Residues: CASSFGGAGGYTF.

The genes are TRBV18 and TRBJ2-1; D is perhaps TRBD1 or TRBD2 (5 bases each). CDR1 and CDR2 (germline): KGHSH, LQKENI. The CDR3 runs 14 residues. V was cut by 2 bases and J by 0 bases, with 5 bases left in between. DNA for the CDR3: TGTGCCAGCTCACCAGGGGGCTCCTACAATGAGCAGTTCTTC. Protein product: CASSPGGSYNEQFF.

The V and J genes are TRBV10-2 and TRBJ2-3; the match to TRBD2 covers 7 bases. The CDR3 contains 16 residues. V was clipped by 8 bases and J by 3 bases; unmatched bases: 14. Germline CDR1 WSHSY, CDR2 SAAADI. The CDR3 sequence is CASLTRRGRLTDTQYF. The CDR3, as DNA: TGCGCCAGCCTCACACGGCGGGGGAGGTTGACAGATACGCAGTATTTT.

This rearrangement joins TRBV27 to TRBJ1-2; TRBD1 agrees at 10 bases. The CDR3 covers 15 residues. Per the germline V gene, CDR1 is MNHEY and CDR2 is SMNVEV (reference sequence). V gave up 6 bases and J gave up 4 bases; unmatched junction bases: 8. The DNA of the CDR3 is TGTGCCAGCAGCTCCAGACAGGGGGCAATCTATGGCTACACCTTC. Translated: CASSSRQGAIYGYTF.